These T cell receptor beta chains were read from a single sample in a study of T cell changes during pregnancy in multiple sclerosis. The data were produced by immunoSEQ multiplex PCR, yet TCRdb's version contains in-frame clones alone and is incomplete. The sample includes under 110,000 clones, around 92% of them seen just once. The sample consisted of peripheral blood, taken after pregnancy. The receptor set was obtained from a female donor with multiple sclerosis, enrolled in a pregnancy study. The conserved cysteine and the conserved F or W are not part of the CDR3 here. Each record gives: V gene, J gene, CDR3 protein.

v_gene: TRBV11-2
j_gene: TRBJ2-1
CDR3aa: ASSFNYDEQF

v_gene: TRBV14
j_gene: TRBJ2-3
CDR3aa: ASSRPRLAGAITDTQY

v_gene: TRBV6-1
j_gene: TRBJ1-5
CDR3aa: ASSEGQSNQPQH

v_gene: TRBV18
j_gene: TRBJ2-7
CDR3aa: ASSLTAGAYEQY

v_gene: TRBV7-8
j_gene: TRBJ1-1
CDR3aa: ASSGGALNTEAF

v_gene: TRBV27
j_gene: TRBJ2-3
CDR3aa: ASSLSGTTRDTQY

v_gene: TRBV2
j_gene: TRBJ2-5
CDR3aa: ASSRPGLQETQY

v_gene: TRBV2
j_gene: TRBJ1-2
CDR3aa: ASSVGGNYGYT

v_gene: TRBV6-5
j_gene: TRBJ1-1
CDR3aa: ASSYVGGTEAF

v_gene: TRBV28
j_gene: TRBJ2-1
CDR3aa: ASETVFNEQF

v_gene: TRBV11-2
j_gene: TRBJ1-5
CDR3aa: ASSSDRGPNQPQH

v_gene: TRBV6-5
j_gene: TRBJ2-7
CDR3aa: ASSYSSGSYEQY

v_gene: TRBV5-1
j_gene: TRBJ2-2
CDR3aa: ASSLETSTGELF

v_gene: TRBV7-6
j_gene: TRBJ2-1
CDR3aa: ASSLGIAGGPTDYEQF

v_gene: TRBV19
j_gene: TRBJ1-1
CDR3aa: ASSTTGTGGTEAF

v_gene: TRBV4-2
j_gene: TRBJ1-5
CDR3aa: ASSQDRDQPQH

v_gene: TRBV5-6
j_gene: TRBJ2-3
CDR3aa: ASNRKGGRVTDTQY

v_gene: TRBV28
j_gene: TRBJ1-1
CDR3aa: ASRRGGQGGTEAF

v_gene: TRBV7-3
j_gene: TRBJ2-3
CDR3aa: ASSSSGGSTDTQY

v_gene: TRBV5-1
j_gene: TRBJ2-1
CDR3aa: ASSVGTNEQF

v_gene: TRBV19
j_gene: TRBJ2-5
CDR3aa: ASSDRVGLETQY

v_gene: TRBV9
j_gene: TRBJ2-1
CDR3aa: ASSGGSGRYQNEQF

v_gene: TRBV30
j_gene: TRBJ2-2
CDR3aa: ASRGGGQGTGELF

v_gene: TRBV4-1
j_gene: TRBJ1-2
CDR3aa: ASSQGPGSRIYGYT

v_gene: TRBV11-2
j_gene: TRBJ2-1
CDR3aa: ASRRWGRADNEQF

v_gene: TRBV5-1
j_gene: TRBJ2-1
CDR3aa: ASSSGQGSYNEQF

v_gene: TRBV9
j_gene: TRBJ2-1
CDR3aa: ASSPRRAGEHNEQF

v_gene: TRBV28
j_gene: TRBJ1-5
CDR3aa: ASRPYRGNQPQH

v_gene: TRBV4-2
j_gene: TRBJ2-7
CDR3aa: ASRTTLGRSSEQY